The rows below give T cell receptor beta chains drawn from one sample of a study of OX40 agonist ivuxolimab in advanced cancers. TCRdb's copy holds only in-frame clones and misses some; the assay was immunoSEQ multiplex PCR. The sample includes over 150,000 clones, 85% to 95% of them seen just once. The input for sequencing was CD4+ or CD8+ T cells sorted from blood, taken in a trial of the OX40 agonist ivuxolimab. These receptors all stem from an adult with an advanced solid tumor such as melanoma, head and neck, liver or kidney cancer. CDR3s leave out the opening cysteine and the closing phenylalanine or tryptophan. Each record gives: D gene, J gene, V gene, CDR3 protein. A D gene is named only where the DNA matches it firmly.

TRBD1,TRBJ2-7,TRBV10-1,ASSIRTGGDSDEQY
TRBD2,TRBJ2-3,TRBV5-1,ASSFGTSGGTDTQY
TRBD1,TRBJ1-2,TRBV5-6,ASSSLRTGVNYGYT
.,TRBJ1-2,TRBV5-1,ASSLAVGNAYGYT
.,TRBJ1-5,TRBV6-5,ASSPRPHSNQPQH
TRBD1,TRBJ1-4,TRBV7-4,ASSKQGGATNEKLF
.,TRBJ1-4,TRBV21-1,ASSKAGMNEKLF
.,TRBJ2-1,TRBV7-8,ASSLGRNVLGNEQF
TRBD2,TRBJ2-7,TRBV5-1,ASSRGDPPPYEQY
TRBD1,TRBJ1-1,TRBV4-1,ASSQDPRQGAGEAF
TRBD2,TRBJ2-1,TRBV9,ASSVASFTGGRNEQF
.,TRBJ1-4,TRBV7-2,ASSPRGGQEKLF
TRBD1,TRBJ1-1,TRBV7-9,ASSRQGGSTEAF
.,TRBJ2-1,TRBV7-3,ASSFGRGYNEQF
.,TRBJ2-3,TRBV5-1,ASMDTADTQY
.,TRBJ1-2,TRBV11-2,ASSPSRINYGYT
TRBD1,TRBJ1-2,TRBV7-2,ASRSIVRGANYGYT
.,TRBJ2-7,TRBV29-1,SFYSGTETFEQY
.,TRBJ1-5,TRBV19,ASSRNQGYQPQH
.,TRBJ2-5,TRBV7-9,ASSFRDPKETQY
TRBD1,TRBJ1-5,TRBV7-2,ASSWSGQGLQPQH
TRBD2,TRBJ2-4,TRBV4-3,ASSQDAGGPTVIQY
.,TRBJ1-4,TRBV4-2,ASSQRRATNEKLF
.,TRBJ1-2,TRBV4-3,ASSPQGSAGRGWGYT
TRBD1,TRBJ1-2,TRBV6-5,ASRSTGGGPYGYT